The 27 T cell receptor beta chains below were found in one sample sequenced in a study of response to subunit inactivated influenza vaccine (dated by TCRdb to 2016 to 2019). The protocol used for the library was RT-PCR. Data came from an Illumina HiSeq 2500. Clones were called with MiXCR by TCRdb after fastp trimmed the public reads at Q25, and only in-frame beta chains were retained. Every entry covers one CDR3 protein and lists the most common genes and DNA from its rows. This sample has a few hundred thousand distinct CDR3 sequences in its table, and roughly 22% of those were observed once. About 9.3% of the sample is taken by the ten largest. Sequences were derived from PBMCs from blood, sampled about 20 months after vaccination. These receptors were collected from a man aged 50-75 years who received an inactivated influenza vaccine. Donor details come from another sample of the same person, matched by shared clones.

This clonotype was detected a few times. The CDR3 spells CASLRGEQETQYF. Written as DNA, the CDR3 is TGTGCCAGCCTACGGGGAGAGCAAGAGACCCAGTACTTC. The chain recombines TRBV11-2 with TRBJ2-5; a weak D match, TRBD2 (5 bases). This CDR3 contains 13 residues. Trimming removed 8 bases at V and 2 bases at J, with 12 bases between. The V gene's germline CDR1 is SGHAT and CDR2 FQNNGV.

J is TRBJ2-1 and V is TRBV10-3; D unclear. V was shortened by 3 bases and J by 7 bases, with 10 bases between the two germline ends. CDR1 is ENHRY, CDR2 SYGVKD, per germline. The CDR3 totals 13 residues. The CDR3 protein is CAISDVRPNEQFF. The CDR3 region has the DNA TGTGCCATCAGTGACGTGCGACCAAATGAGCAGTTCTTC.

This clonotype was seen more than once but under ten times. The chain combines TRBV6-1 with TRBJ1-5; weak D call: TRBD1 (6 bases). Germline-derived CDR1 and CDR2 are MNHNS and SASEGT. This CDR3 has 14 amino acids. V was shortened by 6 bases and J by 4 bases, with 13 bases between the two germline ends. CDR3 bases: TGTGCCAGCAGCATAAGACAGGATAATCAGCCCCAGCATTTT. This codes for CASSIRQDNQPQHF.

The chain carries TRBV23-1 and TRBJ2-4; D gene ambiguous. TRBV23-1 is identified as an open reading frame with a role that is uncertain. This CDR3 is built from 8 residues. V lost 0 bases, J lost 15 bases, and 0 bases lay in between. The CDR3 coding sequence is TGCGCCAGCAGTCAATCGTACTTC. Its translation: CASSQSYF.

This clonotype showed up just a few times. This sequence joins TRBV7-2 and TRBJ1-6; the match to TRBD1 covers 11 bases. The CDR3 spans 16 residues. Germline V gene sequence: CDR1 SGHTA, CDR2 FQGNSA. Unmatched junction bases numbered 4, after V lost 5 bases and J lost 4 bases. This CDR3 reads CASSKGTGGYNSPLHF. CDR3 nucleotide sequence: TGTGCCAGCAGCAAAGGGACAGGGGGTTATAATTCACCCCTCCACTTT. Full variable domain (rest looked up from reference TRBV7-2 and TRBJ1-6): GAGVSQSPSNKVTEKGKDVELRCDPISGHTALYWYRQSLGQGLEFLIYFQGNSAPDKSGLPSDRFSAERTGGSVSTLTIQRTQQEDSAVYLCASSKGTGGYNSPLHFGNGTRLTVT.

The CDR3 DNA reads as TGTGCCAGCAGCTTAGTGAGAGTGCCCAGATCCATTCAGTACTTC. This translates into CASSLVRVPRSIQYF. The chain joins TRBV7-2 to TRBJ2-4, with D unresolved. V lost 1 base and J 9 bases, leaving 16 bases between the germline ends. The V gene's germline CDR1 is SGHTA and CDR2 FQGNSA. This CDR3 spans 15 amino acids.

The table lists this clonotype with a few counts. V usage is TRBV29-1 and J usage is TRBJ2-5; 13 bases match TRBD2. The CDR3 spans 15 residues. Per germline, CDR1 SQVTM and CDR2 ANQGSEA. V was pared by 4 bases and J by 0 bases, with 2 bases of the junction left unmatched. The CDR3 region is CSVVGLAGDQETQYF. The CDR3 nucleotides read TGCAGCGTTGTCGGACTAGCGGGAGACCAAGAGACCCAGTACTTC.

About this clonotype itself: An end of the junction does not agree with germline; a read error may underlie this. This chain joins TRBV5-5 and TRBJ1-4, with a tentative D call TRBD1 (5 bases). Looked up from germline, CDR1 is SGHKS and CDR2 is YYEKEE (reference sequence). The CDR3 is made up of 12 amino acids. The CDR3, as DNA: TGTGGCAGCAGCTGGGGGGATGAAAAACTGTTTTTT. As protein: CGSSWGDEKLFF.

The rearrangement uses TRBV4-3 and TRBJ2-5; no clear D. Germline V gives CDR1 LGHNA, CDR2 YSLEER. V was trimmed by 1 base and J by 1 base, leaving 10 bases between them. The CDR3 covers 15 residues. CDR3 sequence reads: CASSQVVRSQETQYF. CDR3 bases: TGCGCCAGCAGCCAAGTAGTACGCTCCCAAGAGACCCAGTACTTC.

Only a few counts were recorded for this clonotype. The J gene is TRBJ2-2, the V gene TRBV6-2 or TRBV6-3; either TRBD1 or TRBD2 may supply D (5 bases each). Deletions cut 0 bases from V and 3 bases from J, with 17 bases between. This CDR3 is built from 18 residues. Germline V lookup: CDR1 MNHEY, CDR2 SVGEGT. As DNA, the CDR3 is TGTGCCAGCAGTTACTCGATATCTGGTGGGGGAGACACCGGGGAGCTGTTTTTT. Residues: CASSYSISGGGDTGELFF.

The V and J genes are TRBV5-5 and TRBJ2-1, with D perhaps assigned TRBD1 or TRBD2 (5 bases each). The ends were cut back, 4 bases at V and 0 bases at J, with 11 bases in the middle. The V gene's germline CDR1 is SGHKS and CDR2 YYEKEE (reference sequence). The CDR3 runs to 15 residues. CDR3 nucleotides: TGTGCCAGCAGCCCCGGGGCGAGCTCCTACAATGAGCAGTTCTTC. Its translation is CASSPGASSYNEQFF.

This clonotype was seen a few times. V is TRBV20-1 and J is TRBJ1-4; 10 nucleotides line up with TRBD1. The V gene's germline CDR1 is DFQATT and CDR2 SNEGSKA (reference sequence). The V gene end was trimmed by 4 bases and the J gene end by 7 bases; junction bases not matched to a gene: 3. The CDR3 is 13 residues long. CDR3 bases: TGCAGTGCTAAGGGGACAGGGGTTGAAAAACTGTTTTTT. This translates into CSAKGTGVEKLFF.

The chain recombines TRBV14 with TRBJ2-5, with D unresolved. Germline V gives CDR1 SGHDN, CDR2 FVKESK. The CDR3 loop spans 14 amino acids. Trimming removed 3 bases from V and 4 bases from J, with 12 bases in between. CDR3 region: CASSQARWGETQYF. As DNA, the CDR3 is TGTGCCAGCAGCCAGGCGCGGTGGGGAGAGACCCAGTACTTC.

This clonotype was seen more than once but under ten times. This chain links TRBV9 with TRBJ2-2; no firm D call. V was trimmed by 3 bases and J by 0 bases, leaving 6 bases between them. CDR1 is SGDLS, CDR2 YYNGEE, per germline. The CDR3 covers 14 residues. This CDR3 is CASSEVANTGELFF. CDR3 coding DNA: TGTGCCAGCAGCGAGGTCGCGAACACCGGGGAGCTGTTTTTT.

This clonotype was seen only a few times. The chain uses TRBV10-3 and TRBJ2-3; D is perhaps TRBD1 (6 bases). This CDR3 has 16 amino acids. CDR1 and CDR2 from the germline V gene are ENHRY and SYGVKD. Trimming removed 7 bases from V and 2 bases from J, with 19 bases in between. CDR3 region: CAIIGWGTINTDTQYF. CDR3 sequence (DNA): TGTGCCATCATTGGCTGGGGGACAATAAACACAGATACGCAGTATTTT.

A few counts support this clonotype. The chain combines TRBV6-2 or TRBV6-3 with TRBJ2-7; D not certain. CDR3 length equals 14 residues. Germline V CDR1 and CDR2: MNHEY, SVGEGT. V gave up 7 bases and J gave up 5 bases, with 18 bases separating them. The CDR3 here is CASTSPWVRHEQYF. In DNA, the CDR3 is TGTGCCAGCACCTCGCCGTGGGTACGGCACGAGCAGTACTTC.

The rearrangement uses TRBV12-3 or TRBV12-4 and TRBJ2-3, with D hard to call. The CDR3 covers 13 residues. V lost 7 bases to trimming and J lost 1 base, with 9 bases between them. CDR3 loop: CASTQAGTDTQYF. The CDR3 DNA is TGTGCCAGCACCCAGGCGGGCACAGATACGCAGTATTTT.

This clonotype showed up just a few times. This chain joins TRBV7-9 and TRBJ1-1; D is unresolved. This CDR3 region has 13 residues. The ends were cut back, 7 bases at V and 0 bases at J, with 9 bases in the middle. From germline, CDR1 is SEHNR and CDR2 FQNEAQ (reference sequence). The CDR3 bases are TGTGCCAGCACGTGGGCGGTGAACACTGAAGCTTTCTTT. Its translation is CASTWAVNTEAFF.

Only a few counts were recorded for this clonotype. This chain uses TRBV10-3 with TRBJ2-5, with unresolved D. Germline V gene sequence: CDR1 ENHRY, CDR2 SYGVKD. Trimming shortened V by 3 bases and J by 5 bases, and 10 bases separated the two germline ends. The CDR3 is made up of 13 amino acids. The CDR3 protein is CAISDESRETQYF. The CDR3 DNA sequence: TGTGCCATCAGTGACGAGAGCAGGGAGACCCAGTACTTC.

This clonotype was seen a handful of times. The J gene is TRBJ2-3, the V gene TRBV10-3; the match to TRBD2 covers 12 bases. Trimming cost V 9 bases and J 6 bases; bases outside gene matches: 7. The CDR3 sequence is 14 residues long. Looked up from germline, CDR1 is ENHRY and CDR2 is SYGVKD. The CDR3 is CAISSGGAGDTQYF. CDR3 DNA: TGTGCCATTTCTAGCGGGGGGGCTGGCGATACGCAGTATTTT.

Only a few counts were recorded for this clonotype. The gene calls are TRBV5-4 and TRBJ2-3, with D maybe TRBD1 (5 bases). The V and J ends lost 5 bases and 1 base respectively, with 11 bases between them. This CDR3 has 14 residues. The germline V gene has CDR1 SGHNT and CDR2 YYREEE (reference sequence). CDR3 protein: CASRALGGTDTQYF. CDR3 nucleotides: TGTGCCAGCAGAGCCCTAGGGGGCACAGATACGCAGTATTTT.

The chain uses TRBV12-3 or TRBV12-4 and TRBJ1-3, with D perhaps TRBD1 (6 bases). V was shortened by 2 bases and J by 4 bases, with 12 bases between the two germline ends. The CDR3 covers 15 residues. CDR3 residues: CASSLRGGLGNTIYF. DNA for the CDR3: TGTGCCAGCAGTTTAAGGGGGGGGCTAGGAAACACCATATATTTT.

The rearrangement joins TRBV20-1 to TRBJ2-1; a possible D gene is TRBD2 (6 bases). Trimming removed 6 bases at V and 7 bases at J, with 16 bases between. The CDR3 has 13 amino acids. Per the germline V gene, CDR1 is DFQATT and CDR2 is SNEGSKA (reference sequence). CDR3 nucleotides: TGCAGTGCCACAATTCCGGGAGCGAATGAGCAGTTCTTC. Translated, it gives CSATIPGANEQFF.

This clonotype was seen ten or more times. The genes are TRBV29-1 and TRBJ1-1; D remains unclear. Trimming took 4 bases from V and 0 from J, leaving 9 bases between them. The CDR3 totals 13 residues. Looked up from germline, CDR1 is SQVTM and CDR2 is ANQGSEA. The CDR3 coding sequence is TGCAGCGTTGCGCGACGTCTGAACACTGAAGCTTTCTTT. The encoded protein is CSVARRLNTEAFF.

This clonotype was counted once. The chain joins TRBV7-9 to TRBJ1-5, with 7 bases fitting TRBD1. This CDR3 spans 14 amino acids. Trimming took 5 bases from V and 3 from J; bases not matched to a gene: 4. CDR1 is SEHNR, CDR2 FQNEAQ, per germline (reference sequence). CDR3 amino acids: CASSGQDYNQPQHF. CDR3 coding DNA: TGTGCCAGCAGCGGACAGGACTACAATCAGCCCCAGCATTTT.

In nucleotides, the CDR3 is TGCGCCAGCAGCTTGGCGGGGGTTCGGACAGATACGCAGTATTTT. As protein: CASSLAGVRTDTQYF. The genes are TRBV5-1 and TRBJ2-3; D might be TRBD2 (6 bases). This CDR3 has 15 residues. V lost 0 bases to trimming and J lost 3 bases, with 11 bases between them. Germline CDR1 reads SGHRS; CDR2 reads YFSETQ.

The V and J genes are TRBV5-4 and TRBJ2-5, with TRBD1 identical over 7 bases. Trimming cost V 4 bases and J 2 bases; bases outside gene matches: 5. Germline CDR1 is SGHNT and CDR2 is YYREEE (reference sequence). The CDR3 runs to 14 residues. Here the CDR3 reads CASSPTGWQETQYF. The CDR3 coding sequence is TGTGCCAGCAGCCCGACAGGGTGGCAAGAGACCCAGTACTTC.